Below, 11 T cell receptor beta chains from the same sample are listed, as sequenced in a study of T cell responses to AZD1222 COVID-19 vaccine. Only in-frame clones appear in the TCRdb table, and some are missing; sequencing was by immunoSEQ multiplex PCR. The sample has about 140,000 clones; about four fifths are singletons. The specimen was peripheral blood, collected on day 0 of AZD1222 vaccination. These receptors originate from an adult in good health.

This clone was picked up a small number of times. The rearrangement links TRBV28 to TRBJ1-1; 7 bases fit TRBD1. V was pared by 5 bases and J by 4 bases, with 10 bases of the junction left unmatched. CDR1 is MDHEN and CDR2 is SYDVKM in the germline V gene. CDR3 length equals 15 residues. In DNA, the CDR3 is TGTGCCAGCAGTCCGGCCACAGGGGTGGGCACTGAAGCTTTCTTT. It codes for CASSPATGVGTEAFF.

The chain is built from TRBV5-1 and TRBJ2-7, with 7 bases fitting TRBD2. CDR1 and CDR2 from the germline V gene are SGHRS and YFSETQ. The V and J ends lost 7 bases and 10 bases, in that order; junction bases with no gene match: 14. The CDR3 spans 13 residues. CDR3 nucleotides: TGCGCCAGCGGGAGAGGAGGGGAGGGAAATCAGTACTTC. It specifies CASGRGGEGNQYF.

The chain employs TRBV30 and TRBJ1-4, with D possibly matching TRBD1 (5 bases). V was trimmed by 0 bases and J by 6 bases, leaving 11 bases between them. This CDR3 has 14 amino acids. Germline V lookup: CDR1 GTSNPN, CDR2 SVGIG (reference sequence). The CDR3 loop reads CAWSVGTIHEKLFF. The CDR3 bases are TGTGCCTGGAGTGTTGGGACTATCCATGAAAAACTGTTTTTT.

The chain joins TRBV9 to TRBJ2-1; 9 bases fit TRBD2. The germline V gene encodes CDR1 SGDLS and CDR2 YYNGEE. The CDR3 loop spans 16 amino acids. Trimming cost V 0 bases and J 9 bases; bases outside gene matches: 10. Here the CDR3 reads CASSVEVAGDVSEQFF. Here the CDR3 DNA reads TGTGCCAGCAGCGTAGAGGTAGCGGGGGACGTAAGTGAGCAGTTCTTC. Combining the CDR3 with reference TRBV9 and TRBJ2-1 gives the whole variable domain DSGVTQTPKHLITATGQRVTLRCSPRSGDLSVYWYQQSLDQGLQFLIQYYNGEERAKGNILERFSAQQFPDLHSELNLSSLELGDSALYFCASSVEVAGDVSEQFFGPGTRLTVL.

The chain links TRBV25-1 to TRBJ1-3; no firm D call. The CDR3 is 14 residues long. Germline V CDR1 and CDR2: MGHDK, SYGVNS. V was clipped by 4 bases and J by 3 bases, with 10 bases between them. The CDR3: CASSGRAIGNTIYF. The CDR3 DNA follows: TGTGCCAGCAGTGGTAGGGCTATTGGAAACACCATATATTTT.

This chain connects TRBV6-5 to TRBJ1-2, with a possible D match to TRBD1 (6 bases). Trimming took off 4 bases at V and 4 bases at J, with 13 bases between the two ends. Germline CDR1 is MNHEY and CDR2 is SVGAGI. This CDR3 contains 14 residues. CDR3 sequence reads: CASSSVGAGYGYTF. The CDR3 region has the DNA TGTGCCAGCAGTTCGGTGGGGGCAGGCTATGGCTACACCTTC.

The J gene is TRBJ1-1, the V gene TRBV9, with D possibly matching TRBD1 (5 bases). The CDR3 has 15 residues. In germline, CDR1 is SGDLS, CDR2 YYNGEE. V was cut by 4 bases and J by 0 bases, with 13 bases left in between. CDR3 amino acids: CASSYGAEVNTEAFF. The CDR3 DNA is TGTGCCAGCAGCTATGGGGCGGAGGTGAACACTGAAGCTTTCTTT.

This rearrangement joins TRBV28 to TRBJ1-2, with TRBD1 identical over 9 bases. The germline V gene has CDR1 MDHEN and CDR2 SYDVKM. Trimming took 8 bases from V and 5 from J; bases not matched to a gene: 9. The CDR3 runs 14 residues. CDR3 bases: TGTGCCAGCCTGCGGGACAGGGTAGCATATGGCTACACCTTC. It yields the protein CASLRDRVAYGYTF.

The rearrangement links TRBV20-1 to TRBJ2-5; D ambiguous. The CDR3 length is 16 residues. V was clipped by 3 bases and J by 4 bases, with 21 bases between them. Germline V gene lookup returns CDR1 DFQATT and CDR2 SNEGSKA (reference sequence). CDR3: CSASKDSKSVRETQYF. CDR3 sequence (DNA): TGCAGTGCTAGTAAAGACTCGAAGTCGGTACGAGAGACCCAGTACTTC.

V and J are TRBV9 and TRBJ1-1; no firm D call. Germline assignment: CDR1 SGDLS and CDR2 YYNGEE. The CDR3 contains 15 residues. The V end lost 3 bases, the J end lost 3 bases, and 15 bases lay between the germline ends. The CDR3 coding sequence is TGTGCCAGCAGCGATAACGGGCGCGGGGACACTGAAGCTTTCTTT. It encodes CASSDNGRGDTEAFF. Full variable domain (rest looked up from reference TRBV9 and TRBJ1-1): DSGVTQTPKHLITATGQRVTLRCSPRSGDLSVYWYQQSLDQGLQFLIQYYNGEERAKGNILERFSAQQFPDLHSELNLSSLELGDSALYFCASSDNGRGDTEAFFGQGTRLTVV.

V is TRBV7-2 and J is TRBJ2-1; 9 bases line up with TRBD2. V lost 0 bases to trimming and J lost 3 bases; unmatched junction nucleotides: 9. Germline V gene sequence: CDR1 SGHTA, CDR2 FQGNSA. CDR3 length: 18 amino acids. For the CDR3, the DNA is TGTGCCAGCAGCTTAGCCGGAGGAGCGGGGGGCTACTACAATGAGCAGTTCTTC. Translated: CASSLAGGAGGYYNEQFF.